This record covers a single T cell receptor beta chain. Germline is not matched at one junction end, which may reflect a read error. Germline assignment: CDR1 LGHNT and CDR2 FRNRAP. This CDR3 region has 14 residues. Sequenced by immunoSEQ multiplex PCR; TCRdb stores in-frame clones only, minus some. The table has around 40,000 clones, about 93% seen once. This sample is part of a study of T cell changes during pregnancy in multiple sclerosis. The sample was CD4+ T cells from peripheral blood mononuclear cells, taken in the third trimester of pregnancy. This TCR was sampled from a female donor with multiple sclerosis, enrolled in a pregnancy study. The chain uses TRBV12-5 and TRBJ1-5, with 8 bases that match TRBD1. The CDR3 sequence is CASGLGQVDQPQHF. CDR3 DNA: TGTGCTAGTGGCTTGGGACAGGTGGATCAGCCCCAGCATTTT.